These 30 T cell receptor beta chains came from one sample sequenced in a study of control samples from healthy donors and cancer patients. The method was immunoSEQ multiplex PCR; TCRdb's version includes in-frame clones alone and lacks a portion of them. The sample shows about 150,000 clones, about 94% of them seen only once. The specimen was blood. The source is a man aged 35 to 55 in good health.

The chain links TRBV15 to TRBJ2-1; 8 bases line up with TRBD2. Trimming at V came to 1 base and at J to 4 bases, leaving 6 bases not matched to a gene. The CDR3 has 16 amino acids. Germline CDR1 reads LNHNV; CDR2 reads YYDKDF (reference sequence). The CDR3 nucleotides are TGTGCCACCAGCAGAGGCCGGGGGGGTCTTTACAATGAGCAGTTCTTC. It translates to CATSRGRGGLYNEQFF.

The count of this clone is one. The chain joins TRBV3-1 (or the pseudogene TRBV3-2) to TRBJ2-2, with 8 nucleotides matching TRBD1. CDR1 and CDR2 from the germline V gene are LGHDT and YNNKEL (reference sequence). Trimming took 4 bases from V and 6 from J; bases not matched to a gene: 4. There are 14 residues in the CDR3. Here the CDR3 reads CASSLGQGAGELFF. CDR3 nucleotides: TGTGCCAGCAGCCTCGGACAGGGCGCCGGGGAGCTGTTTTTT.

The chain links TRBV30 to TRBJ1-2, with TRBD1 matching 7 bases. The CDR3 runs 13 residues. From germline, CDR1 is GTSNPN and CDR2 SVGIG (reference sequence). V was clipped by 3 bases and J by 6 bases; unmatched bases: 7. The CDR3 nucleotides read TGTGCCTGGAGGAACAGGGGTGGGGATGGCTACACCTTC. Translation: CAWRNRGGDGYTF.

The chain is built from TRBV6-4 and TRBJ1-6, with D unclear. The CDR3 is 12 residues long. Germline V lookup: CDR1 MRHNA, CDR2 SNTAGT. V was shortened by 5 bases and J by 7 bases, with 6 bases between the two germline ends. CDR3 in amino acids: CASSNGNSPLHF. The CDR3 DNA sequence: TGTGCCAGCAGTAACGGGAATTCACCCCTCCACTTT.

V gene TRBV19 combines with J gene TRBJ1-4, with 8 bases fitting TRBD1. CDR3 size: 14 residues. Trimming removed 6 bases from V and 7 bases from J; junction bases left unmatched: 7. Germline values: CDR1 LNHDA, CDR2 SQIVND (reference sequence). CDR3 sequence (DNA): TGTGCCAGTAGGGCGGACAGGGAAGGTGAAAAACTGTTTTTT. The encoded protein is CASRADREGEKLFF.

This rearrangement joins TRBV12-3 or TRBV12-4 to TRBJ1-1; D is unclear. This CDR3 is 13 amino acids long. V lost 6 bases and J lost 2, with 10 bases in between. The CDR3 sequence: CASSPGSNTEAFF. Written as DNA, the CDR3 is TGTGCCAGCAGCCCCGGGAGCAACACTGAAGCTTTCTTT.

This chain joins TRBV5-1 and TRBJ1-2, with D possibly being TRBD1 (5 bases). Trimming pared 4 bases from V and 4 bases from J, leaving 11 bases between. The CDR3 contains 13 residues. Germline V gene lookup returns CDR1 SGHRS and CDR2 YFSETQ. In DNA form, the CDR3 reads TGCGCCAGCAGCCCATCGGGGGGCTATGGCTACACCTTC. It yields the protein CASSPSGGYGYTF.

The J gene is TRBJ1-1, the V gene TRBV14; maybe TRBD1 (5 bases). The CDR3 loop spans 13 amino acids. Deletions cut 1 base from V and 4 bases from J, with 7 bases between. Germline CDR1 SGHDN, CDR2 FVKESK. CDR3 sequence: CASSQGTLTEAFF. The CDR3 bases are TGTGCCAGCAGCCAAGGGACACTCACTGAAGCTTTCTTT. The whole variable domain, remainder taken from reference TRBV14 and TRBJ1-1, is EAGVTQFPSHSVIEKGQTVTLRCDPISGHDNLYWYRRVMGKEIKFLLHFVKESKQDESGMPNNRFLAERTGGTYSTLKVQPAELEDSGVYFCASSQGTLTEAFFGQGTRLTVV.

CDR3 sequence: CASSYAGGADTQYF. The CDR3 DNA is TGTGCCAGCAGTTACGCGGGGGGGGCAGATACGCAGTATTTT. The chain recombines TRBV6-6 with TRBJ2-3, with TRBD2 matching over 9 bases. V was pared by 2 bases and J by 4 bases, with 1 base of the junction left unmatched. CDR1 is MNHNY and CDR2 is SVGAGI in the germline V gene (reference sequence). This CDR3 has 14 amino acids.

In the case of this clone: Other DNA variants within this sample encode the same CDR3. V is TRBV4-3 and J is TRBJ1-1, with D perhaps TRBD1 (5 bases). This CDR3 has 15 residues. V lost 0 bases and J 4 bases, leaving 12 bases between the germline ends. The germline gives CDR1 LGHNA, CDR2 YSLEER. The CDR3 loop is CASSQDAGVGTEAFF. The CDR3 DNA reads as TGCGCCAGCAGCCAAGACGCGGGGGTCGGCACTGAAGCTTTCTTT.

This clone occurred once. This chain joins TRBV5-1 and TRBJ2-3; D gene unclear. The CDR3 spans 14 residues. Germline CDR1 reads SGHRS; CDR2 reads YFSETQ. V was cut by 0 bases and J by 3 bases, with 8 bases left in between. This CDR3 is CASSLALGTDTQYF. As DNA, the CDR3 is TGCGCCAGCAGCTTGGCGCTGGGTACAGATACGCAGTATTTT. Complete variable domain (other parts from reference TRBV5-1 and TRBJ2-3): KAGVTQTPRYLIKTRGQQVTLSCSPISGHRSVSWYQQTPGQGLQFLFEYFSETQRNKGNFPGRFSGRQFSNSRSEMNVSTLELGDSALYLCASSLALGTDTQYFGPGTRLTVL.

The V and J genes are TRBV2 and TRBJ1-1; D possibly corresponds to TRBD1 (6 bases). The CDR3 spans 13 residues. Germline loops: CDR1 SNHLY, CDR2 FYNNEI. Trimming took 7 bases from V and 1 from J, leaving 10 bases between them. CDR3 region: CASTLDRNTEAFF. The CDR3 region has the DNA TGTGCCAGCACCCTGGACAGGAACACTGAAGCTTTCTTT.

The rearrangement links TRBV18 to TRBJ2-7, with 10 positions matching TRBD1. This CDR3 region has 14 residues. With V trimmed by 3 bases and J by 6 bases, 5 bases remained unmatched. CDR1 KGHSH and CDR2 LQKENI come from the germline V gene. Here the CDR3 reads CASSPMTGGGEQYF. CDR3 DNA: TGTGCCAGCTCACCGATGACAGGGGGCGGCGAGCAGTACTTC.

This rearrangement joins TRBV2 to TRBJ1-4, with D uncertain. The CDR3 length is 13 residues. The germline V gene encodes CDR1 SNHLY and CDR2 FYNNEI. Trimming cost V 4 bases and J 4 bases, with 7 bases left between them. This chain's CDR3 is CASSVGDNEKLFF. Here the CDR3 DNA reads TGTGCCAGCAGTGTCGGCGATAATGAAAAACTGTTTTTT.

As to this clone: The same CDR3 arises from other DNA sequences in this sample as well. This chain joins TRBV27 and TRBJ2-7; no firm D call. There are 11 residues in the CDR3. Germline loops: CDR1 MNHEY, CDR2 SMNVEV (reference sequence). V was shortened by 8 bases and J by 3 bases, with 8 bases between the two germline ends. In nucleotides, the CDR3 is TGTGCCAGCGGGGTAAGCTACGAGCAGTACTTC. Its protein is CASGVSYEQYF.

The V gene is TRBV5-1, the J gene TRBJ2-7; D remains unclear. CDR1 and CDR2 from the germline V gene are SGHRS and YFSETQ. CDR3 length: 13 residues. V was trimmed by 0 bases and J by 4 bases, leaving 8 bases between them. The CDR3 loop is CASSLVGLYEQYF. The CDR3 nucleotides are TGCGCCAGCAGCTTGGTAGGGTTATACGAGCAGTACTTC. Full variable domain (remainder filled in from reference TRBV5-1 and TRBJ2-7): KAGVTQTPRYLIKTRGQQVTLSCSPISGHRSVSWYQQTPGQGLQFLFEYFSETQRNKGNFPGRFSGRQFSNSRSEMNVSTLELGDSALYLCASSLVGLYEQYFGPGTRLTVT.

The genes are TRBV7-2 and TRBJ2-3; 9 bases agree with TRBD2. J lost 4 bases, V lost 5 bases, and 4 bases had no gene match. Germline V CDR1 and CDR2: SGHTA, FQGNSA. There are 14 residues in the CDR3. The CDR3 nucleotides read TGTGCCAGCAGCACCCTAGCGGGACCAGATACGCAGTATTTT. As protein: CASSTLAGPDTQYF.

The V call is TRBV19, the J call TRBJ1-6; D gene uncertain. Germline V gene data show CDR1 as LNHDA and CDR2 as SQIVND (reference sequence). CDR3 length: 13 amino acids. Trimming removed 11 bases at V and 0 bases at J, with 8 bases between. CDR3: CASESSYNSPLHF. The CDR3, as DNA: TGTGCCTCGGAGAGCTCCTATAATTCACCCCTCCACTTT.

The J gene is TRBJ1-1, the V gene TRBV6-5, with D hard to call. CDR3 length equals 14 residues. Germline CDR1 and CDR2: MNHEY and SVGAGI. V was cut by 4 bases and J by 1 base, with 10 bases left in between. The chain's CDR3 is CASSFGRKNTEAFF. In DNA form, the CDR3 reads TGTGCCAGCAGTTTCGGCCGAAAGAACACTGAAGCTTTCTTT.

The chain recombines TRBV5-1 with TRBJ1-6; D uncertain. The V and J ends lost 0 bases and 10 bases respectively, with 8 bases between them. This CDR3 is 13 amino acids long. In germline, CDR1 is SGHRS, CDR2 YFSETQ. The DNA for the CDR3 is TGCGCCAGCAGCTTGGAAACGCACTCACCCCTCCACTTT. It is translated as CASSLETHSPLHF.

The chain recombines TRBV7-2 with TRBJ1-5; 9 bases fit TRBD1. This CDR3 has 17 amino acids. The germline CDR1 and CDR2 sequences are SGHTA and FQGNSA. Losses at the gene ends were 4 bases for V and 3 bases for J; bases not matched to a gene: 10. The CDR3 coding sequence is TGTGCCAGCAGCTCCCCGCCCGGGACAGGGATCAATCAGCCCCAGCATTTT. Amino acid sequence: CASSSPPGTGINQPQHF.

This rearrangement joins TRBV7-2 to TRBJ1-4, with D uncertain. Trimming took off 3 bases at V and 11 bases at J, with 13 bases between the two ends. CDR3 length: 13 residues. Germline-derived CDR1 and CDR2 are SGHTA and FQGNSA. The CDR3 spells CASSFVGPAKLFF. The CDR3 region has the DNA TGTGCCAGCAGCTTCGTAGGACCGGCTAAACTGTTTTTT.

The V and J genes are TRBV2 and TRBJ1-3, with D possibly matching TRBD1 (6 bases). In germline, CDR1 is SNHLY, CDR2 FYNNEI. The CDR3 length is 14 residues. Trimming removed 8 bases at V and 0 bases at J, with 11 bases between. Here the CDR3 reads CASEGGFSGNTIYF. As DNA, the CDR3 is TGTGCCAGCGAGGGGGGTTTCTCTGGAAACACCATATATTTT.

This rearrangement joins TRBV9 to TRBJ2-1, with 9 positions matching TRBD2. CDR1 SGDLS and CDR2 YYNGEE come from the germline V gene. This CDR3 is built from 16 residues. V gave up 4 bases and J gave up 10 bases; unmatched junction bases: 15. CDR3 in DNA: TGTGCCAGCAGCCCCCTAGCGGGGCCCACCAGAGACGAGCAGTTCTTC. The encoded protein is CASSPLAGPTRDEQFF.

V gene TRBV7-9 combines with J gene TRBJ1-3, with TRBD1 matching 10 bases. Germline V gene lookup returns CDR1 SEHNR and CDR2 FQNEAQ (reference sequence). J was trimmed by 8 bases and V by 5 bases; bases with no gene match: 12. The CDR3 length is 16 residues. The CDR3 loop is CASSLSAGTGVYTIYF. In DNA form, the CDR3 reads TGTGCCAGCAGCCTATCGGCCGGGACAGGGGTATACACCATATATTTT.

The chain recombines TRBV4-3 with TRBJ1-2, with unresolved D. CDR3 length: 17 amino acids. V was trimmed by 0 bases and J by 0 bases, leaving 14 bases between them. Germline CDR1 and CDR2: LGHNA and YSLEER. The CDR3 coding sequence is TGCGCCAGCAGCCAAGATGAGTCTGGGGTAGCTAACTATGGCTACACCTTC. Its protein is CASSQDESGVANYGYTF.

The rearrangement uses TRBV9 and TRBJ2-1, with unresolved D. The CDR3 contains 14 residues. V lost 3 bases and J lost 0, with 7 bases in between. Germline assignment: CDR1 SGDLS and CDR2 YYNGEE. The CDR3 DNA sequence: TGTGCCAGCAGCGAACACAGCTCCTACAATGAGCAGTTCTTC. This translates into CASSEHSSYNEQFF. Variable domain in full (rest from reference TRBV9 and TRBJ2-1): DSGVTQTPKHLITATGQRVTLRCSPRSGDLSVYWYQQSLDQGLQFLIQYYNGEERAKGNILERFSAQQFPDLHSELNLSSLELGDSALYFCASSEHSSYNEQFFGPGTRLTVL.

This clone was counted only a few times. The chain links TRBV7-6 to TRBJ1-1; possible D gene TRBD1, 6 bases. CDR3 length: 17 amino acids. V lost 0 bases, J lost 6 bases, and 20 bases lay in between. Germline V gene lookup returns CDR1 SGHVS and CDR2 FNYEAQ. Written as DNA, the CDR3 is TGTGCCAGCAGCTTAGCCGGGGGCGTGGGGGGCGACGCTGAAGCTTTCTTT. It is translated as CASSLAGGVGGDAEAFF. Full variable domain (missing parts from reference TRBV7-6 and TRBJ1-1): GAGVSQSPRYKVTKRGQDVALRCDPISGHVSLYWYRQALGQGPEFLTYFNYEAQQDKSGLPNDRFSAERPEGSISTLTIQRTEQRDSAMYRCASSLAGGVGGDAEAFFGQGTRLTVV.

V is TRBV27 and J is TRBJ2-2, with D perhaps being TRBD1 or TRBD2 (6 bases each). Germline CDR1 MNHEY, CDR2 SMNVEV (reference sequence). Between the trimmed V and J ends, which lost 7 bases and 5 bases, there was a span of 20 bases. CDR3 size: 16 residues. The CDR3 sequence: CASKGYWGARTGELFF. The CDR3 DNA reads as TGTGCCAGCAAAGGTTATTGGGGGGCCCGGACCGGGGAGCTGTTTTTT.

The V gene is TRBV2, the J gene TRBJ2-3; possible D gene TRBD2, 6 bases. Germline V gives CDR1 SNHLY, CDR2 FYNNEI. This CDR3 has 14 residues. Trimming pared 7 bases from V and 2 bases from J, leaving 13 bases between. The CDR3 bases are TGTGCCAGCAACCAGGACTACATCACAGATACGCAGTATTTT. This sequence encodes CASNQDYITDTQYF.